This is a list of T cell receptor beta chains from one sample in a study of OX40 agonist ivuxolimab in advanced cancers. Assay: immunoSEQ multiplex PCR; the TCRdb copy retains only in-frame clones and omits some. The sample comprises fewer than 55,000 clones, 80% to 90% of which are singletons, and about 1.7% rests with the top ten. Material: CD4+ or CD8+ T cells sorted from blood, obtained in a trial of the OX40 agonist ivuxolimab. The receptors stem from an adult with an advanced solid tumor such as melanoma, head and neck, liver or kidney cancer. Each CDR3 is given with its conserved first and last residue. The order of the fields is D gene, clone size, V gene, J gene, CDR3 protein, CDR3 DNA. A D gene is named only where the DNA matches it firmly. Only some rows state a clone size, as once, few, many or a class for expanded clones.

TRBD1	NA	TRBV2	TRBJ2-1	CASSVGDRHLF	TGTGCCAGCAGTGTAGGGGACAGGCACCTCTTC
NA	NA	TRBV5-4	TRBJ2-3	CASIKGDTQYF	TGTGCCAGCATTAAGGGCGATACGCAGTATTTT
TRBD1	NA	TRBV7-7	TRBJ2-5	CASSLTGAKETQYF	TGTGCCAGCAGCCTTACAGGGGCCAAAGAGACCCAGTACTTC
NA	NA	TRBV28	TRBJ1-2	CASSLSKYGYTF	TGTGCCAGCAGTTTGTCTAAGTATGGCTACACCTTC
NA	NA	TRBV7-8	TRBJ1-2	CASSPWVGTGGYTF	TGTGCCAGCAGCCCGTGGGTGGGAACAGGAGGCTACACCTTC
TRBD2	NA	TRBV7-2	TRBJ2-3	CASSLSRLAGDTDTQYF	TGTGCCAGCAGCTTATCCAGACTAGCGGGGGACACAGATACGCAGTATTTT
NA	NA	TRBV11-2	TRBJ2-3	CASSKRSQLDTQYF	TGTGCCAGCAGCAAGAGGTCCCAGCTAGATACGCAGTATTTT
NA	NA	TRBV6-5	TRBJ2-7	CASSNPTYEQYF	TGTGCCAGCAGTAACCCCACCTACGAGCAGTACTTC
NA	NA	TRBV5-5	TRBJ2-5	CASTMGGNQETQYF	TGTGCCAGCACGATGGGGGGAAACCAAGAGACCCAGTACTTC
NA	NA	TRBV6-6	TRBJ1-1	CATNQMYTEAFF	TGTGCCACCAACCAGATGTACACTGAAGCTTTCTTT
TRBD2	NA	TRBV5-1	TRBJ2-3	CASSSTSGGTDTQYF	TGCGCCAGCAGCTCGACTAGCGGGGGCACAGATACGCAGTATTTT
NA	NA	TRBV19	TRBJ2-1	CASSIGASVAYNEQFF	TGTGCCAGTAGTATAGGAGCTAGCGTGGCTTACAATGAGCAGTTCTTC
TRBD1	NA	TRBV5-4	TRBJ2-5	CASSPRTGSLGQETQYF	TGTGCCAGCAGCCCTCGGACAGGGTCTCTGGGGCAAGAGACCCAGTACTTC
NA	once	TRBV5-1	TRBJ1-6	CASSLGGARIYNSPLHF	TGCGCCAGCAGCTTGGGTGGGGCCCGCATCTATAATTCACCCCTCCACTTT
NA	NA	TRBV12-5	TRBJ2-1	CASGLVLGGAWNEQFF	TGTGCTAGTGGTTTGGTACTGGGGGGCGCGTGGAATGAGCAGTTCTTC
NA	NA	TRBV4-3	TRBJ1-1	CASSQDSEAFF	TGCGCCAGCAGCCAAGACAGTGAAGCTTTCTTT
NA	NA	TRBV6-5	TRBJ2-5	CASSYSIAVPKETQYF	TGTGCCAGCAGTTACTCCATTGCTGTCCCCAAAGAGACCCAGTACTTC
NA	NA	TRBV7-6	TRBJ2-7	CASSLNRDEQYF	TGTGCCAGCAGCCTGAATCGGGACGAGCAGTACTTC
TRBD2	NA	TRBV28	TRBJ2-5	CASSLAGETQYF	TGTGCCAGCAGTCTAGCGGGAGAGACCCAGTACTTC
NA	NA	TRBV19	TRBJ2-4	CASSIAPRAGIQYF	TGTGCCAGTAGTATAGCCCCCAGGGCGGGCATTCAGTACTTC